Listed here is a single T cell receptor (beta chain). Its antigen is as yet unknown. The data were taken from a study of T cell responses to AZD1222 COVID-19 vaccine. Study outcomes and limitations: After the peak T cell response, and only then, were repertoires sampled. Spike-specific TCRs gained breadth and depth after people received two AZD1222 doses. The donor group comprised mostly white British people and more females; the analysis possibly underestimated clonal diversity. Regions 160-218 and 743-854 dominated among vaccine-associated CD4 TCRs spanning spike.

TCRdb keeps only in-frame clones here, not all; method: immunoSEQ multiplex PCR. The sample lists 75,000 to 80,000 clones, about 83% occurring once. After removal of 1 base from V and 4 bases from J, the junction contained 7 bases not matched to a gene. The CDR3 spans 15 residues. CDR1 is SGHAT, CDR2 FQNNGV, per germline. The clonotype comes from an adult who received the MenACWY meningococcal vaccine as a control. This material consisted of peripheral blood, taken 28 days after the second dose of the MenACWY control vaccine. The V call is TRBV11-2, the J call TRBJ2-7; 7 nucleotides agree with TRBD1. The CDR3: CASSLVQARGYEQYF. Written as DNA, the CDR3 is TGTGCCAGCAGCTTAGTGCAGGCCAGGGGGTACGAGCAGTACTTC. Full variable domain (rest looked up from reference TRBV11-2 and TRBJ2-7): EAGVAQSPRYKIIEKRQSVAFWCNPISGHATLYWYQQILGQGPKLLIQFQNNGVVDDSQLPKDRFSAERLKGVDSTLKIQPAKLEDSAVYLCASSLVQARGYEQYFGPGTRLTVT.